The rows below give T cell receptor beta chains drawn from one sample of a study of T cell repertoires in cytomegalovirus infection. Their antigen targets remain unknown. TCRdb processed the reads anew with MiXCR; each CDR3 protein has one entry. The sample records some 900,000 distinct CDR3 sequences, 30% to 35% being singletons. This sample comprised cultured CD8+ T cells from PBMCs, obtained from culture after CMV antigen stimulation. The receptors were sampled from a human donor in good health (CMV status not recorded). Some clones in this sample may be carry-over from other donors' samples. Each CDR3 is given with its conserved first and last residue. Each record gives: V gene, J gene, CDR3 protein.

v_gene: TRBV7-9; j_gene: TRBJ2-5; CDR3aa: CASSFLVTGETQYF
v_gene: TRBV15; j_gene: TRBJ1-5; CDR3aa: CATSREGQGVFNQPQHF
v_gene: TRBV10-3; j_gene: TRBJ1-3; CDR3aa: CAIRAGTGKNTIYF
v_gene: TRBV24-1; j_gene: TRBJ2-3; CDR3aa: CATSAGARGQSDTQYF
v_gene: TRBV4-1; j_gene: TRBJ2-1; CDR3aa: CASSQEASRYNEQFF
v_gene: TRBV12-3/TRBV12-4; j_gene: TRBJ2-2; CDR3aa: CASFLSGTSAGELFF
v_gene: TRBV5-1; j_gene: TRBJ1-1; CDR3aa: CASSLRTQGPEAFF
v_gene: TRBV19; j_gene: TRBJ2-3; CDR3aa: CASSIPTMSDTQYF
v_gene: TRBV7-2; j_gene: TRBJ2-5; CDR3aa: CASSFPALQETQYF
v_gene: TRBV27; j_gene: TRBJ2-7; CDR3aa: CASSKTSYEQYF
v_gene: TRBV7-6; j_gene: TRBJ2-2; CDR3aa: CASSLVGWGDELFF
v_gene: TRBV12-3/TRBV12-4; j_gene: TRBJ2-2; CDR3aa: CASSYCANTGELFF
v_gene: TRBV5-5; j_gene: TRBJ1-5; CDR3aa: CASSLAGTVGGQPQHF
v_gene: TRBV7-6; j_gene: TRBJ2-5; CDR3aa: CASSMTGLAETQYF
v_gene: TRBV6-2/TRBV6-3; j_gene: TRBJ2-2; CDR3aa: CASGTGVNTGELFF
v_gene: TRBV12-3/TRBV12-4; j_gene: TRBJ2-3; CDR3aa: CASKATGTDTQYF
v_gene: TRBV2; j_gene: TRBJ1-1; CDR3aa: CATDQEAVMNTEAFF
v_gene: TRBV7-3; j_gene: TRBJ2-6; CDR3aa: CASSLWDTASGANVLTF
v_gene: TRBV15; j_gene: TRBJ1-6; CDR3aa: CATNRGVRSSPLHF
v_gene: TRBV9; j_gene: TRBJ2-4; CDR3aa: CASSHRWGVGDIQYF
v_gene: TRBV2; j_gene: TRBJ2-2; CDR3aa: CASTKDSLYTGELFF
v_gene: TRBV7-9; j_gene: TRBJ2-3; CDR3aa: CASSLTGGPDTQYF
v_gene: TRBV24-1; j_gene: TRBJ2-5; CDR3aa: CATSDWGDREETQYF
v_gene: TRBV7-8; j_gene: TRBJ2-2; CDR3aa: CASSSSSTGELFF
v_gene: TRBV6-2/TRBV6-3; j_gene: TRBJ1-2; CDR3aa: CASRCPTGTDLCYGYTF
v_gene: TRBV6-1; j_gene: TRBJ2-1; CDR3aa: CASSFGLSSSYNEQFF
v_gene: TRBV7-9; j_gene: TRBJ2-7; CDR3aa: CASSAPTGAEYEQYF
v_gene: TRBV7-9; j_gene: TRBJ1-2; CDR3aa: CASSLVGDRYFGYTF
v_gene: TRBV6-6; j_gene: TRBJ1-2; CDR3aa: CASNTGTTNYGYTF
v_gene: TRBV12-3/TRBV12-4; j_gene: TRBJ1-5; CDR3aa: CASSLWDRGYQPQHF
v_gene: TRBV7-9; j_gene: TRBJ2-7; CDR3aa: CASSPRTDYHHEQYF
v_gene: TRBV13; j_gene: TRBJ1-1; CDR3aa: CASSLALESNTEAFF
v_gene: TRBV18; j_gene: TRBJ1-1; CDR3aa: CASSPGVGGSTEAFF
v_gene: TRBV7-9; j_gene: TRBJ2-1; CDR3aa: CASSSPRNEQFF
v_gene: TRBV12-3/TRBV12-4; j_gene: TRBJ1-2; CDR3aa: CASSPTPGDYGYTF
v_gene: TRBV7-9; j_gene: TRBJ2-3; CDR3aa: CASSLGSLVTQYF
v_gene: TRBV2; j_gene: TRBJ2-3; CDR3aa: CASGGDVQRGYSRSDTQYF
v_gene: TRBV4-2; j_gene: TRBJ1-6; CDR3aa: CAKPPKGEGVPSPLHF
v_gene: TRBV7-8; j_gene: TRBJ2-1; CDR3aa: CASSEEGNEQFF
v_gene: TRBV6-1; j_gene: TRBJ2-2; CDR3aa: CASRLQGANTGELFF
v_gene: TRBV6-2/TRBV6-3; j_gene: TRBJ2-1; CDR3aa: CANMTSSYNEQFF
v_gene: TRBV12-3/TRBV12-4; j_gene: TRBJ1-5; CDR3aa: CASRRRNSNQPQHF
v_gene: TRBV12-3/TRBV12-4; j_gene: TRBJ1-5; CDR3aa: CASSFRTGEHNQPQHF
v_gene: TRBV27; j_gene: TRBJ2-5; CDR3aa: CASSSVPGTQYF
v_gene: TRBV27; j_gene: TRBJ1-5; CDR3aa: CASRVSGQGNQPQHF